This T cell receptor (beta chain) was captured in a study of blood T cell repertoires in COVID-19. CDR1 is MDHEN and CDR2 is SYDVKM in the germline V gene. CDR3 length: 14 amino acids. Trimming took 3 bases from V and 4 from J, leaving 12 bases between them. In the authors' workflow: Reference gene primer amplification gave estimated nucleated cell counts. Using immunoSEQ multiplex PCR, the repertoire was profiled, and TCRdb retains in-frame clones only, with some absent. That table gives V, J and clone size, and the DNA gave D and trimming. The top ten hold more than 4.5% of the sample, which has about 190,000 clones, about 82% seen once.

Sequenced sample: peripheral blood. The clonotype comes from a woman in her twenties or thirties with acute or convalescent COVID-19. The chain is built from TRBV28 and TRBJ1-1; D remains ambiguous. CDR3 nucleotides: TGTGCCAGCAGTTTCTTGGGAGGACGCACTGAAGCTTTCTTT. This encodes CASSFLGGRTEAFF. The whole variable domain, remainder taken from reference TRBV28 and TRBJ1-1, is DVKVTQSSRYLVKRTGEKVFLECVQDMDHENMFWYRQDPGLGLRLIYFSYDVKMKEKGDIPEGYSVSREKKERFSLILESASTNQTSMYLCASSFLGGRTEAFFGQGTRLTVV.